These 10 T cell receptor beta chains share one sample of origin, sequenced in a study of shared clonotypes between healthy human individuals. Libraries were prepared by immunoSEQ multiplex PCR; TCRdb keeps only in-frame clonotypes and omits some of them. The data contain 300,000 to 400,000 clones, about nine tenths of them singletons. The material sequenced was memory CD8+ T cells sorted from blood. Specified subset: CD45RO+ cells pooled with CCR7-negative TemRA cells. These receptors all come from a man aged 18 to 29 in good health.

The chain joins TRBV4-3 to TRBJ2-1, with TRBD1 identical over 8 bases. After removal of 1 base from V and 8 bases from J, the junction contained 7 bases not matched to a gene. This CDR3 comprises 15 residues. Germline CDR1 and CDR2: LGHNA and YSLEER. CDR3 nucleotides: TGCGCCAGCAGCCAAGCGGACAGGGAGAGGGATGAGCAGTTCTTC. Protein: CASSQADRERDEQFF.

The chain recombines TRBV4-2 with TRBJ1-1, with D unresolved. Germline CDR1 LGHNA, CDR2 YNFKEQ. The V end was cut by 1 base, the J end by 2 bases, with 14 bases between. CDR3 length equals 16 residues. The CDR3 sequence: CASSQGADTLNTEAFF. The CDR3 DNA follows: TGTGCCAGCAGCCAAGGGGCCGACACGTTAAACACTGAAGCTTTCTTT.

This chain uses TRBV7-9 with TRBJ2-5; 16 bases map to TRBD2. The J segment lost 1 base and the V segment lost 7 bases, leaving 12 bases of the junction unmatched. The germline V gene has CDR1 SEHNR and CDR2 FQNEAQ (reference sequence). The CDR3 consists of 19 residues. CDR3 residues: CASTPLMGLAGGSQETQYF. CDR3 nucleotide sequence: TGTGCCAGCACCCCCCTCATGGGACTAGCGGGGGGGAGCCAAGAGACCCAGTACTTC. Full variable domain (missing parts from reference TRBV7-9 and TRBJ2-5): DTGVSQNPRHKITKRGQNVTFRCDPISEHNRLYWYRQTLGQGPEFLTYFQNEAQLEKSRLLSDRFSAERPKGSFSTLEIQRTEQGDSAMYLCASTPLMGLAGGSQETQYFGPGTRLLVL.

The chain recombines TRBV4-1 with TRBJ2-3; D not certain. There are 13 residues in the CDR3. Trimming pared 0 bases from V and 2 bases from J, leaving 3 bases between. Germline CDR1 MGHRA, CDR2 YSYEKL. The CDR3 DNA reads TGCGCCAGCAGCCAAGAAATCACAGATACGCAGTATTTT. Translated, it gives CASSQEITDTQYF.

The chain combines TRBV14 with TRBJ2-7; D is unclear. Germline V lookup: CDR1 SGHDN, CDR2 FVKESK. CDR3 size: 16 residues. The ends were cut back, 8 bases at V and 3 bases at J, with 23 bases in the middle. In DNA form, the CDR3 reads TGTGCCAGCTCAGAATACGAGAAGTTTCTCGACTACGAGCAGTACTTC. Encoded protein: CASSEYEKFLDYEQYF.

This sequence joins TRBV6-5 and TRBJ2-7; D might be TRBD1 (6 bases). Between the trimmed V and J ends, which lost 6 bases and 6 bases, there was a span of 12 bases. Looked up from germline, CDR1 is MNHEY and CDR2 is SVGAGI. This CDR3 is built from 12 residues. This chain's CDR3 is CASRYRAPEQYF. The CDR3 DNA follows: TGTGCCAGCAGGTACAGGGCCCCCGAGCAGTACTTC.

The rearrangement uses TRBV6-4 and TRBJ2-7; 8 nucleotides line up with TRBD2. Trimming took 2 bases from V and 7 from J; bases not matched to a gene: 19. The CDR3 runs 18 residues. Per germline, CDR1 MRHNA and CDR2 SNTAGT. The CDR3, as DNA: TGTGCCAGCAGTGACCGGGAGGGCGAGCTCTCTAATTGTAGTGAGCAGTACTTC. Its protein is CASSDREGELSNCSEQYF.

This clone was found a few times. The J gene is TRBJ1-3, the V gene TRBV27, with 9 bases aligning to TRBD1. The CDR3 is 17 amino acids. Trimming took 5 bases from V and 1 from J; bases not matched to a gene: 9. CDR1 is MNHEY, CDR2 SMNVEV, per germline (reference sequence). CDR3 coding DNA: TGTGCCAGCAGTCAACAGGGGGCATATCTTTCTGGAAACACCATATATTTT. Protein product: CASSQQGAYLSGNTIYF.

V usage is TRBV10-3 and J usage is TRBJ1-2; TRBD1 is a possible D gene (5 bases). The ends were cut back, 3 bases at V and 4 bases at J, with 12 bases in the middle. Germline CDR1 reads ENHRY; CDR2 reads SYGVKD. This CDR3 has 14 residues. Here the CDR3 reads CAISDVDSSYGYTF. In nucleotides, the CDR3 is TGTGCCATCAGTGATGTCGACAGTTCCTATGGCTACACCTTC.

V is TRBV10-3 and J is TRBJ2-7; 11 bases are shared with TRBD2. V was pared by 6 bases and J by 5 bases, with 9 bases of the junction left unmatched. The germline gives CDR1 ENHRY, CDR2 SYGVKD. The CDR3 sequence is 15 residues long. CDR3 amino acids: CAISEIAGGPHEQYF. As DNA, the CDR3 is TGTGCCATCAGCGAGATAGCGGGGGGGCCTCACGAGCAGTACTTC.